What follows are 2 T cell receptor beta chains derived from one specimen sequenced in a study of blood T cells in healthy people across ages. A second roughly 6 to 12 cycle PCR used barcoded and J-beta primers. TCRdb recomputed calls from the 5' RACE reads with MiXCR, one row per CDR3 protein. The sample records around 2 million distinct CDR3 sequences, about two fifths being singletons. Sample: blood. The source of these receptors is a human donor in good health.

This sequence joins TRBV7-8 and TRBJ2-7; tentative D call: TRBD1 (6 bases). The CDR3 covers 16 residues. V was pared by 7 bases and J by 0 bases, with 19 bases between. The germline V gene encodes CDR1 SGHVS and CDR2 FQNEAQ. The CDR3 DNA reads as TGTGCCAGCACCACTAACGCCAGGGGTAGCTCCTACGAGCAGTACTTC. Translation gives CASTTNARGSSYEQYF. Looking up the rest from reference TRBV7-8 and TRBJ2-7 gives the full variable domain: GAGVSQSPRYKVAKRGQDVALRCDPISGHVSLFWYQQALGQGPEFLTYFQNEAQLDKSGLPSDRFFAERPEGSVSTLKIQRTQQEDSAVYLCASTTNARGSSYEQYFGPGTRLTVT.

The chain joins TRBV10-3 to TRBJ1-5, with 9 nucleotides matching TRBD1. This CDR3 comprises 13 residues. The germline V gene encodes CDR1 ENHRY and CDR2 SYGVKD. Unmatched junction bases numbered 8, after V lost 10 bases and J lost 7 bases. CDR3 protein: CATKGQGTQPQHF. The CDR3 nucleotides read TGTGCCACCAAGGGACAGGGCACGCAGCCCCAGCATTTT.